This section outlines one T cell receptor beta chain sequence together with its context. What it binds is unknown. The data are from a study of somatic mutations in cytotoxic T cells in rheumatoid arthritis. General study points: Clonality of CD8+ T cells, which was compared between rheumatoid arthritis patients and age-matched healthy controls, did not differ significantly. Antigenic targets recognized by the expanded CD8+ clones remained undetermined. Rheumatoid arthritis patients, but not healthy controls, exhibited increasing CD8+ clonality with age. With roughly 63 patients examined, roughly 8 had a largest CD8+ clone exceeding 20% of CD8+ cells.

TCRdb keeps only in-frame clones here, not all; method: immunoSEQ multiplex PCR. The data hold 25,000 to 30,000 clones, with more than 75% observed a single time. Trimming stripped 5 bases from V and 7 bases from J, with 14 bases between. Germline CDR1 is SGHVS and CDR2 is FQNEAQ. The CDR3 spans 13 residues. This TCR came from a man between 45 and 60 years old in good health. V usage is TRBV7-8 and J usage is TRBJ1-1; D perhaps matches TRBD1 (5 bases). Sequenced input: CD8+ T cells sorted from blood. CDR3: CASSLGGYREAFF. CDR3 DNA sequence: TGTGCCAGCAGCCTCGGGGGGTATCGTGAAGCTTTCTTT. Together with reference TRBV7-8 and TRBJ1-1, the CDR3 gives the full variable domain: GAGVSQSPRYKVAKRGQDVALRCDPISGHVSLFWYQQALGQGPEFLTYFQNEAQLDKSGLPSDRFFAERPEGSVSTLKIQRTQQEDSAVYLCASSLGGYREAFFGQGTRLTVV.